This passage covers 2 T cell receptor beta chains from one sample sequenced in a study of blood T cell repertoires in COVID-19. Libraries were prepared by immunoSEQ multiplex PCR; TCRdb keeps only in-frame clonotypes and omits some of them. The sample shows 270,000 or so clones, about nine tenths of them seen only once. What was sequenced was peripheral blood. Source of these receptors: a woman under 40 with active or convalescent COVID-19.

The chain couples TRBV12-3 or TRBV12-4 to TRBJ2-3; D is perhaps TRBD2 (5 bases). This CDR3 is 13 amino acids long. Trimming removed 6 bases at V and 1 base at J, with 8 bases between. The CDR3 protein is CASRDWGTDTQYF. In DNA, the CDR3 is TGTGCCAGCAGGGACTGGGGCACAGATACGCAGTATTTT.

The gene calls are TRBV21-1 and TRBJ1-6; the table's D gene call, TRBD1, was not cross checked with the DNA. TRBV21-1 constitutes a pseudogene. The CDR3 covers 15 residues. The CDR3 DNA reads as TGTGCCAGCAGCTGGACAGGGGATGACAATTCACCCCTCCACTTT. The encoded protein is CASSWTGDDNSPLHF.